This T cell receptor beta chain was found in a study of CD8 T cells in ankylosing spondylitis. Findings and caveats of the study: Blood from ankylosing spondylitis patients appeared to carry a characteristic eight-variant TCR beta motif.

CDR1 is LGHNA and CDR2 is YSLEER in the germline V gene. The CDR3 extends over 15 amino acids. V was cut by 1 base and J by 4 bases, with 11 bases left in between. On this clonotype: Its target is not known.

TCRdb reprocessed the 5' RACE reads via MiXCR and lists one record per CDR3 protein. Altogether 750,000 to 850,000 distinct CDR3 sequences are present, about an eighth being singletons, with the ten largest covering 0.51%. This sequence originates from a male donor with ankylosing spondylitis. The chain recombines TRBV4-3 with TRBJ2-1; tentatively, D is TRBD1 (6 bases). Sequencing was carried out using blood, either unsorted or a sorted T cell fraction (not recorded which). The CDR3 is CASSQGGPSYNEQFF. The CDR3 nucleotides are TGCGCCAGCAGCCAAGGGGGGCCGTCTTACAATGAGCAGTTCTTC.